Each of the 14 T cell receptor beta chains below was sequenced from the same sample in a study of CD8 T cells in ankylosing spondylitis. TCRdb itself ran the 5' RACE reads through MiXCR, one entry per CDR3 protein. The profile shows under 200,000 distinct CDR3 sequences, 9.8% of them singletons. Sequenced: blood, either unsorted or a sorted T cell fraction (not recorded which). These receptors came from a female donor with ankylosing spondylitis or in good health (not recorded which).

The chain carries TRBV12-3 or TRBV12-4 and TRBJ1-1; D unclear. The V end lost 6 bases, the J end lost 5 bases, and 13 bases lay between the germline ends. The CDR3 is 13 residues long. In nucleotides, the CDR3 is TGTGCCAGCAGCTCGGACCCGGGGACTGAAGCTTTCTTT. Protein product: CASSSDPGTEAFF.

V is TRBV24-1 and J is TRBJ2-1; 11 bases line up with TRBD2. V was clipped by 7 bases and J by 5 bases; unmatched bases: 6. Germline loops: CDR1 KGHDR, CDR2 SFDVKD. This CDR3 spans 15 amino acids. The chain's CDR3 is CATSQGLAANNEQFF. Written as DNA, the CDR3 is TGTGCCACCAGCCAGGGACTAGCGGCCAACAATGAGCAGTTCTTC.

This clonotype was seen repeatedly, ten times or more. The chain combines TRBV7-3 with TRBJ2-1; D might be TRBD2 (6 bases). V lost 8 bases and J 7 bases, leaving 18 bases between the germline ends. Germline V gene sequence: CDR1 SGHTA, CDR2 FQGTGA. The CDR3 is 14 amino acids. The CDR3: CASQGLLEGNEQFF. For the CDR3, the DNA is TGTGCCAGCCAGGGCCTCCTGGAGGGGAATGAGCAGTTCTTC.

This clonotype occurred many times. CDR3 region: CASSIQAVGGYTF. As DNA, the CDR3 is TGTGCCAGCAGCATCCAGGCAGTAGGTGGCTACACCTTC. This rearrangement joins TRBV5-6 to TRBJ1-2; D unresolved. Looked up from germline, CDR1 is SGHDT and CDR2 is YYEEEE. Deletions cut 4 bases from V and 7 bases from J, with 14 bases between. This CDR3 has 13 residues.

The rearrangement links TRBV7-9 to TRBJ2-7; a weak D match, TRBD1 (6 bases). The CDR3 extends over 13 amino acids. V lost 4 bases to trimming and J lost 6 bases, with 13 bases between them. CDR1 and CDR2 (germline): SEHNR, FQNEAQ (reference sequence). CDR3 DNA sequence: TGTGCCAGCAGCTCAGGGGTCCTTGGCGAGCAGTACTTC. It yields the protein CASSSGVLGEQYF.

This clonotype was recorded a few times. The chain combines TRBV25-1 with TRBJ2-5, with D hard to call. CDR1 and CDR2 from the germline V gene are MGHDK and SYGVNS. Trimming removed 6 bases from V and 1 base from J, with 12 bases in between. This CDR3 has 14 residues. CDR3 loop: CASSPPVVQETQYF. CDR3 in DNA: TGTGCCAGCAGCCCGCCAGTCGTCCAAGAGACCCAGTACTTC.

This clonotype was counted at least ten times. Here the CDR3 DNA reads TGTGCCAGCAGTTTCAGCCTGGGAGGGGGGTATGCCTACGAGCAGTACTTC. Its protein is CASSFSLGGGYAYEQYF. This rearrangement joins TRBV12-3 or TRBV12-4 to TRBJ2-7, with TRBD2 as a possible D gene (7 bases). V was pared by 3 bases and J by 2 bases, with 20 bases between. CDR3 size: 17 residues.

This chain connects TRBV29-1 to TRBJ1-1, with TRBD1 matching over 8 bases. The CDR3 is 10 amino acids. The V gene end was trimmed by 6 bases and the J gene end by 12 bases; junction bases not matched to a gene: 6. Per germline, CDR1 SQVTM and CDR2 ANQGSEA. The CDR3 spells CSVPGQVPFF. The CDR3 DNA reads TGCAGCGTCCCGGGACAGGTTCCTTTCTTT.

Many counts were recorded for this clonotype. The chain employs TRBV12-3 or TRBV12-4 and TRBJ2-1, with a weak D call TRBD1 (5 bases). There are 15 residues in the CDR3. V lost 5 bases, J lost 3 bases, and 14 bases lay in between. As DNA, the CDR3 is TGTGCCAGCAGTCTTTGGGGCGGCGGCTACAATGAGCAGTTCTTC. The encoded protein is CASSLWGGGYNEQFF.

This clonotype was seen repeatedly, ten times or more. CDR3 coding DNA: TGTGCCAGCAGTTTATCCGACCAGTTGATGCCCCAGCATTTT. This gives the protein CASSLSDQLMPQHF. The chain couples TRBV12-3 or TRBV12-4 to TRBJ1-5; D remains unclear. V lost 2 bases, J lost 9 bases, and 14 bases lay in between. The CDR3 length is 14 residues.

This clonotype was found a few times. The genes are TRBV15 and TRBJ2-5, with 12 bases identical to TRBD2. With 3 bases clipped from V and 4 bases from J, the junction kept 3 bases outside the gene matches. Germline V gene sequence: CDR1 LNHNV, CDR2 YYDKDF (reference sequence). The CDR3 has 15 amino acids. The CDR3 reads CATSRRGLAGETQYF. The CDR3 region has the DNA TGTGCCACCAGCAGGAGGGGACTAGCGGGAGAGACCCAGTACTTC.

In its sample, this clonotype was seen a few times. The genes are TRBV2 and TRBJ1-1; no clear D. The germline V gene encodes CDR1 SNHLY and CDR2 FYNNEI. CDR3 length equals 13 residues. V was trimmed by 11 bases and J by 5 bases, leaving 18 bases between them. Here the CDR3 reads CASPGPHLTEAFF. For the CDR3, the DNA is TGTGCCTCGCCCGGGCCCCACTTAACTGAAGCTTTCTTT. Together with reference TRBV2 and TRBJ1-1, the CDR3 gives the full variable domain: EPEVTQTPSHQVTQMGQEVILRCVPISNHLYFYWYRQILGQKVEFLVSFYNNEISEKSEIFDDQFSVERPDGSNFTLKIRSTKLEDSAMYFCASPGPHLTEAFFGQGTRLTVV.

This chain connects TRBV6-5 to TRBJ2-7, with 9 bases that match TRBD2. The CDR3 is 14 residues long. V was pared by 0 bases and J by 6 bases, with 3 bases of the junction left unmatched. The germline V gene has CDR1 MNHEY and CDR2 SVGAGI. CDR3 bases: TGTGCCAGCAGTTACTCCGGGACTAGCTCCGAGCAGTACTTC. This sequence encodes CASSYSGTSSEQYF.

As regards this clonotype: This likely stems from a read error, as it lies one base from a far larger clone. CDR3: CASSLSARELFF. The CDR3 bases are TGTGCCAGCAGCTTATCGGCCAGGGAGCTGTTTTTT. The chain links TRBV7-9 to TRBJ2-2; D remains ambiguous. V was trimmed by 2 bases and J by 9 bases, leaving 7 bases between them. The V gene's germline CDR1 is SEHNR and CDR2 FQNEAQ (reference sequence). The CDR3 consists of 12 residues.